This T cell receptor (beta chain) was sequenced during a study of blood T cell repertoires in COVID-19. Across the whole study: Whether acute or convalescent, the COVID-19 samples came from the United States, Italy and Spain.

Followed over time, Seattle patients had been enrolled while infection was active. Using immunoSEQ multiplex PCR, the repertoire was profiled, and TCRdb retains in-frame clones only, with some absent. The table lists roughly 160,000 clones, around 84% of them singletons. The sequence was obtained from a woman over 75 with COVID-19, enrolled during active disease. Sequencing was performed on peripheral blood.

CDR3 region: CASSHGNPQIYGYTF. In DNA, the CDR3 is TGTGCCAGCAGCCACGGGAATCCCCAGATTTATGGCTACACCTTC. The chain links TRBV7-9 to TRBJ1-2; D is uncertain. CDR1 and CDR2 from the germline V gene are SEHNR and FQNEAQ (reference sequence). V shed 5 bases and J shed 5 bases, with 18 bases lying between them. The CDR3 extends over 15 amino acids. Full variable domain (remainder filled in from reference TRBV7-9 and TRBJ1-2): DTGVSQNPRHKITKRGQNVTFRCDPISEHNRLYWYRQTLGQGPEFLTYFQNEAQLEKSRLLSDRFSAERPKGSFSTLEIQRTEQGDSAMYLCASSHGNPQIYGYTFGSGTRLTVV.